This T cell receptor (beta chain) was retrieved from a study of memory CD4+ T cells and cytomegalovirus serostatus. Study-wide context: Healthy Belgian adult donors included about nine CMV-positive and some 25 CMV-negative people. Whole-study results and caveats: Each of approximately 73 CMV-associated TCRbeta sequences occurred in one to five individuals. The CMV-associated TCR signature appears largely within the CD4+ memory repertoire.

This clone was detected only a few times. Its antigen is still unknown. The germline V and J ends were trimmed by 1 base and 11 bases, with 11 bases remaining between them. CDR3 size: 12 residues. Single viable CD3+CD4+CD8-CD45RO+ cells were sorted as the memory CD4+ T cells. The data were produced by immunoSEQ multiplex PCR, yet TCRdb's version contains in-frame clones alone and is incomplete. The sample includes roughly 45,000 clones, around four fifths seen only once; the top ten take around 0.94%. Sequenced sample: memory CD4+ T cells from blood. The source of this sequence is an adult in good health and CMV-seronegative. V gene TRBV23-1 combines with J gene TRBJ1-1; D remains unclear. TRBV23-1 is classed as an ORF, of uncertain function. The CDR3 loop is CASSQWIGWAFF. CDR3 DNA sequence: TGCGCCAGCAGTCAATGGATAGGTTGGGCTTTCTTT.